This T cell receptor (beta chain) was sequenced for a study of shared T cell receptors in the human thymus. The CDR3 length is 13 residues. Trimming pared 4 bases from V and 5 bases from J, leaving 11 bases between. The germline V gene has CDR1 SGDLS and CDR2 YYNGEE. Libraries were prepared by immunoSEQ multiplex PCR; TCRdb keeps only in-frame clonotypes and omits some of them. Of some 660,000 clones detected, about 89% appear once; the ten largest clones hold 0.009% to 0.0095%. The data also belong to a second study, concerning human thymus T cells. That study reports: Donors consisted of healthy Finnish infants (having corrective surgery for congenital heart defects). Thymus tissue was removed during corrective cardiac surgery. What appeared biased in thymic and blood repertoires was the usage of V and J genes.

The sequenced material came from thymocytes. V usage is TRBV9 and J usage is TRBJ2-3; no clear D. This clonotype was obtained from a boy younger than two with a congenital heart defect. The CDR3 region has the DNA TGTGCCAGCAGCCCAAACTCCGAAGATACGCAGTATTTT. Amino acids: CASSPNSEDTQYF.